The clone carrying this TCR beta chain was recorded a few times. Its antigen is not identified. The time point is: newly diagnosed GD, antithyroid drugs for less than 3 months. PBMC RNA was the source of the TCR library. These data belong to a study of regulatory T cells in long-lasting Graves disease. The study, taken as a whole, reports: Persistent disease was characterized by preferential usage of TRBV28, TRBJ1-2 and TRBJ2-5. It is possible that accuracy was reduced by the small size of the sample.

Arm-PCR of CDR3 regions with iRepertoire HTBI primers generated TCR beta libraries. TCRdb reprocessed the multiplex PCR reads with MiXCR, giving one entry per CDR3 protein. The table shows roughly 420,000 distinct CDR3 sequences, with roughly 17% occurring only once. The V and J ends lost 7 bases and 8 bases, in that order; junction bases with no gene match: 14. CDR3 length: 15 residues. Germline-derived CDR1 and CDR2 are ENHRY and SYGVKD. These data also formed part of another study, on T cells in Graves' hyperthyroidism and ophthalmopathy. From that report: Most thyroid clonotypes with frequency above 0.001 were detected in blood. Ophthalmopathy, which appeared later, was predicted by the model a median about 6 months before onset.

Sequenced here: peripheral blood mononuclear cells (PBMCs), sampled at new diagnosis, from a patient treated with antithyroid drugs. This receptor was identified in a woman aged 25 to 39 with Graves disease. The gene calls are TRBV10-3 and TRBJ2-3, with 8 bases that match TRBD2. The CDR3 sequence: CAITKRESARGTQYF. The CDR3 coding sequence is TGTGCCATCACAAAGCGGGAGAGTGCAAGGGGTACGCAGTATTTT.